One sample yielded the 31 T cell receptor beta chains listed below, sequenced in a study of PD-L1 blockade in urothelial cancer. The time point: peripheral blood 6 weeks after treatment start. Data came from immunoSEQ multiplex PCR; TCRdb stores just in-frame clones and leaves some out. In the table there are under 40,000 clones, roughly nine tenths of which are singletons. Sequenced material: PBMCs, taken around atezolizumab (anti-PD-L1) treatment. The receptors derive from a man at least 80 years old with urothelial cancer.

The rearrangement links TRBV7-8 to TRBJ2-1; 7 bases agree with TRBD2. CDR1 is SGHVS, CDR2 FQNEAQ, per germline. Trimming took 5 bases from V and 6 from J; bases not matched to a gene: 13. The CDR3 is 16 amino acids. In DNA, the CDR3 is TGTGCCAGCAGCCCGTATGGGAGGACGGGGGGCAATGAGCAGTTCTTC. The encoded protein is CASSPYGRTGGNEQFF.

This rearrangement joins TRBV4-1 to TRBJ1-2; D is perhaps TRBD1 (5 bases). The CDR3 sequence is 17 residues long. V lost 1 base and J lost 5, with 20 bases in between. The germline CDR1 and CDR2 sequences are MGHRA and YSYEKL. The CDR3 spells CASSQGPLTGGLYGYTF. The DNA for the CDR3 is TGCGCCAGCAGCCAAGGACCCTTGACCGGGGGACTTTATGGCTACACCTTC.

The chain recombines TRBV4-2 with TRBJ1-5; D gene uncertain. Germline assignment: CDR1 LGHNA and CDR2 YNFKEQ. The CDR3 runs to 13 residues. The V end lost 0 bases, the J end lost 9 bases, and 9 bases lay between the germline ends. The CDR3 loop reads CASSQDLSLPQHF. The CDR3, as DNA: TGTGCCAGCAGCCAAGATTTATCACTGCCCCAGCATTTT.

The rearrangement uses TRBV29-1 and TRBJ1-4; D not resolved. The CDR3 is 13 amino acids. Trimming stripped 4 bases from V and 1 base from J, with 7 bases between. Germline V gene lookup returns CDR1 SQVTM and CDR2 ANQGSEA. CDR3 sequence reads: CSVGTKTNEKLFF. The CDR3 DNA follows: TGCAGCGTTGGCACAAAAACTAATGAAAAACTGTTTTTT.

The rearrangement joins TRBV7-2 to TRBJ2-7; D not certain. The length of the CDR3 is 14 residues. The germline V and J ends were trimmed by 5 bases and 2 bases, with 13 bases remaining between them. Germline V gene data show CDR1 as SGHTA and CDR2 as FQGNSA. The CDR3 loop is CASSITRLAYEQYF. The CDR3 nucleotides read TGTGCCAGCAGCATTACCCGGCTAGCCTACGAGCAGTACTTC.

V gene TRBV19 combines with J gene TRBJ2-2, with TRBD1 as a possible D gene (5 bases). This CDR3 is 14 amino acids long. Germline values: CDR1 LNHDA, CDR2 SQIVND (reference sequence). V lost 7 bases and J 0 bases, leaving 9 bases between the germline ends. CDR3 amino acids: CASKMDTNTGELFF. CDR3 nucleotides: TGTGCCAGTAAAATGGACACGAACACCGGGGAGCTGTTTTTT.

The chain combines TRBV5-1 with TRBJ1-4; tentative D call: TRBD1 (5 bases). CDR3 length: 15 amino acids. Between the trimmed V and J ends, which lost 0 bases and 3 bases, there was a span of 9 bases. Germline V gene lookup returns CDR1 SGHRS and CDR2 YFSETQ. The CDR3 loop is CASSLGQGANEKLFF. The CDR3 bases are TGCGCCAGCAGCTTGGGGCAGGGCGCTAATGAAAAACTGTTTTTT.

The chain is built from TRBV23-1 and TRBJ1-1, with D perhaps matching TRBD1 (6 bases). TRBV23-1 is noted as an ORF with a role that remains uncertain. The CDR3 covers 12 residues. Deletions cut 9 bases from V and 5 bases from J, with 13 bases between. DNA of the CDR3: TGCGCCAGTCATCAGACAGGTACTGAAGCTTTCTTT. It codes for CASHQTGTEAFF.

This clone came up once. The V call is TRBV30, the J call TRBJ2-2; TRBD1 aligns across 8 bases. The germline V gene has CDR1 GTSNPN and CDR2 SVGIG (reference sequence). This CDR3 spans 14 amino acids. The V and J ends lost 2 bases and 7 bases, in that order; junction bases with no gene match: 6. For the CDR3, the DNA is TGTGCCTGGAGTTCCGACAGGGGCGGCGGGGAGCTGTTTTTT. It codes for CAWSSDRGGGELFF.

In this sample, this clone turned up once. CDR3 protein: CASSSTGGVEQYF. CDR3 nucleotide sequence: TGTGCCAGCAGCTCGACGGGGGGAGTTGAGCAGTACTTC. The chain couples TRBV5-4 to TRBJ2-7; TRBD2 aligns across 7 bases. Germline V gene data show CDR1 as SGHNT and CDR2 as YYREEE (reference sequence). There are 13 residues in the CDR3. V lost 3 bases, J lost 7 bases, and 7 bases stayed unmatched.

The rearrangement links TRBV15 to TRBJ2-1; TRBD1 is a possible D gene (6 bases). Trimming stripped 0 bases from V and 7 bases from J, with 16 bases between. This CDR3 region has 16 residues. Germline V gene sequence: CDR1 LNHNV, CDR2 YYDKDF (reference sequence). CDR3 in amino acids: CATSRDRGFRGNEQFF. CDR3 coding DNA: TGTGCCACCAGCAGAGATAGGGGCTTCAGGGGTAATGAGCAGTTCTTC.

This chain joins TRBV7-9 and TRBJ1-2; TRBD1 matches at 11 bases. The length of the CDR3 is 17 residues. Germline CDR1 and CDR2: SEHNR and FQNEAQ (reference sequence). The V gene end was trimmed by 5 bases and the J gene end by 1 base; junction bases not matched to a gene: 9. The CDR3 protein is CASSPQGTGGNNYGYTF. In DNA, the CDR3 is TGTGCCAGCAGCCCTCAGGGGACAGGGGGGAATAACTATGGCTACACCTTC.

The chain is built from TRBV7-2 and TRBJ2-3; maybe TRBD1 (5 bases). Trimming removed 6 bases at V and 6 bases at J, with 10 bases between. The CDR3 has 12 residues. CDR1 is SGHTA and CDR2 is FQGNSA in the germline V gene. The DNA for the CDR3 is TGTGCCAGCAGGGATTCAGGGGATACGCAGTATTTT. Translating gives CASRDSGDTQYF.

J is TRBJ2-2 and V is TRBV12-5; 7 bases fit TRBD1. This CDR3 is built from 16 residues. V lost 7 bases to trimming and J lost 0 bases; unmatched junction nucleotides: 8. The germline gives CDR1 LGHNT, CDR2 FRNRAP. CDR3 DNA: TGTGCTAGTGTCTTCTCGCAGGGGGCGAACACCGGGGAGCTGTTTTTT. As protein: CASVFSQGANTGELFF.

This clone has a single count. V usage is TRBV7-9 and J usage is TRBJ2-4; unclear D gene. The V gene's germline CDR1 is SEHNR and CDR2 FQNEAQ (reference sequence). Trimming removed 5 bases from V and 9 bases from J, with 11 bases in between. CDR3 length: 12 amino acids. In DNA, the CDR3 is TGTGCCAGCAGCCCAGAGCGCAGCATTCAGTACTTC. Translating it yields CASSPERSIQYF.

This chain connects TRBV28 to TRBJ2-3, with D possibly matching TRBD2 (5 bases). This CDR3 contains 12 residues. Germline V gene data show CDR1 as MDHEN and CDR2 as SYDVKM. V lost 2 bases and J lost 11, with 11 bases in between. The CDR3 bases are TGTGCCAGCAGTTTAAGCGGACTTCAGCAGTATTTT. Translating gives CASSLSGLQQYF. Looking up the rest from reference TRBV28 and TRBJ2-3 gives the full variable domain: DVKVTQSSRYLVKRTGEKVFLECVQDMDHENMFWYRQDPGLGLRLIYFSYDVKMKEKGDIPEGYSVSREKKERFSLILESASTNQTSMYLCASSLSGLQQYFGPGTRLTVL.

V is TRBV5-4 and J is TRBJ2-3; 12 bases are shared with TRBD2. The ends lost 3 bases at V and 4 bases at J; junction bases unmatched: 3. Looked up from germline, CDR1 is SGHNT and CDR2 is YYREEE (reference sequence). The CDR3 spans 15 residues. CDR3 sequence: CASSWTSGIADTQYF. The CDR3 DNA reads TGTGCCAGCAGCTGGACTAGCGGGATAGCAGATACGCAGTATTTT.

The chain uses TRBV30 and TRBJ2-7, with a tentative D call TRBD2 (6 bases). The CDR3 length is 12 residues. The germline CDR1 and CDR2 sequences are GTSNPN and SVGIG (reference sequence). The CDR3 here is CASRRGGNEQYF. In DNA, the CDR3 is TGTGCTTCAAGGAGGGGCGGGAACGAGCAGTACTTC.

With regard to this clone: One end of the junction is discordant with germline, which a read error may explain. This rearrangement joins TRBV28 to TRBJ1-2, with D possibly TRBD1 on 5 matching bases. Looked up from germline, CDR1 is MDHEN and CDR2 is SYDVKM. This CDR3 is built from 13 residues. The CDR3 nucleotides are TGTGCCGGCAGCAGACAGATCGACTATGGCTACACCTTC. The encoded protein is CAGSRQIDYGYTF.

The V call is TRBV14, the J call TRBJ1-2; D not resolved. The CDR3 covers 17 residues. The V and J ends lost 4 bases and 5 bases respectively, with 23 bases between them. Germline CDR1 and CDR2: SGHDN and FVKESK. CDR3 sequence (DNA): TGTGCCAGCAGCCGACGATTAGGTACAGAGTCTTCTTATGGCTACACCTTC. This sequence encodes CASSRRLGTESSYGYTF.

The CDR3 spells CASRTGEEVTEAFF. The CDR3 bases are TGTGCCAGCCGGACAGGGGAGGAGGTCACTGAAGCTTTCTTT. The V and J genes are TRBV18 and TRBJ1-1; 9 nucleotides align to TRBD1. The germline gives CDR1 KGHSH, CDR2 LQKENI. The CDR3 totals 14 residues. The junction had 8 bases not matched to a gene; V was cut back by 8 bases and J by 4 bases. The complete variable domain, with remaining parts taken from reference TRBV18 and TRBJ1-1, reads NAGVMQNPRHLVRRRGQEARLRCSPMKGHSHVYWYRQLPEEGLKFMVYLQKENIIDESGMPKERFSAEFPKEGPSILRIQQVVRGDSAAYFCASRTGEEVTEAFFGQGTRLTVV.

The chain links TRBV25-1 to TRBJ2-5, with TRBD1 identical over 8 bases. Germline loops: CDR1 MGHDK, CDR2 SYGVNS. J was trimmed by 5 bases and V by 1 base; bases with no gene match: 6. The CDR3 covers 15 residues. The CDR3 reads CASSESRTGMETQYF. CDR3 DNA: TGTGCCAGCAGTGAATCACGGACAGGGATGGAGACCCAGTACTTC.

The chain recombines TRBV4-1 with TRBJ2-1, with TRBD2 matching over 9 bases. V dropped 11 bases and J dropped 7; count of bases not matched to a gene: 15. This CDR3 is built from 15 residues. Germline lookup yields CDR1 MGHRA and CDR2 YSYEKL. CDR3 loop: CASSHTPSGMNEQFF. The CDR3 nucleotides are TGCGCCTCAAGCCACACTCCTAGCGGGATGAATGAGCAGTTCTTC.

The chain carries TRBV5-1 and TRBJ1-3, with a weak D call TRBD1 (6 bases). Germline V gives CDR1 SGHRS, CDR2 YFSETQ. V dropped 7 bases and J dropped 2 bases, with 13 bases sitting between them. The CDR3 runs to 14 residues. CDR3 nucleotides: TGCGCCAGCCATACAGGGTCTACTGGAAACACCATATATTTT. Translated, it gives CASHTGSTGNTIYF.

V gene TRBV11-3 combines with J gene TRBJ2-1, with D perhaps TRBD1 (6 bases). This CDR3 has 15 residues. Germline loops: CDR1 SGHNT, CDR2 YENEEA. The V gene lost 0 bases and the J gene lost 7 bases, with 13 bases spanning the gap. In DNA, the CDR3 is TGTGCCAGCAGCTTAGAAGGGGTACAGGGAAATGAGCAGTTCTTC. Encoded protein: CASSLEGVQGNEQFF.

Here the CDR3 DNA reads TGTGCCAGCAGCGTAGGGGATGGGAGAAGCTCCTACAATGAGCAGTTCTTC. Protein product: CASSVGDGRSSYNEQFF. The rearrangement joins TRBV9 to TRBJ2-1; tentatively, D is TRBD2 (5 bases). CDR3 size: 17 residues. Germline CDR1 SGDLS, CDR2 YYNGEE. Trimming cost V 0 bases and J 0 bases, with 13 bases left between them.

The rearrangement uses TRBV6-1 and TRBJ2-7; weak D call: TRBD2 (7 bases). V lost 7 bases, J lost 2 bases, and 18 bases lay in between. Per germline, CDR1 MNHNS and CDR2 SASEGT. The CDR3 is 15 residues long. The CDR3 region is CASTTGQGGAYEQYF. Written as DNA, the CDR3 is TGTGCCAGCACTACGGGTCAAGGGGGGGCCTACGAGCAGTACTTC.

J is TRBJ2-7 and V is TRBV28; maybe TRBD2 (6 bases). Germline V gene lookup returns CDR1 MDHEN and CDR2 SYDVKM. Trimming took off 6 bases at V and 0 bases at J, with 15 bases between the two ends. The CDR3 runs to 15 residues. The CDR3 is CASRRDRRSSYEQYF. DNA for the CDR3: TGTGCCAGCAGGCGGGACCGGCGGAGCTCCTACGAGCAGTACTTC.

The chain is built from TRBV11-2 and TRBJ2-2; the D gene is possibly TRBD2 (5 bases). The germline gives CDR1 SGHAT, CDR2 FQNNGV. The CDR3 totals 15 residues. V gave up 6 bases and J gave up 6 bases, with 17 bases separating them. For the CDR3, the DNA is TGTGCCAGCAGTCCAAAGCGGTTCAGTGCCGGGGAGCTGTTTTTT. This sequence encodes CASSPKRFSAGELFF. Supplemented by reference TRBV11-2 and TRBJ2-2, the full variable domain reads EAGVAQSPRYKIIEKRQSVAFWCNPISGHATLYWYQQILGQGPKLLIQFQNNGVVDDSQLPKDRFSAERLKGVDSTLKIQPAKLEDSAVYLCASSPKRFSAGELFFGEGSRLTVL.

V usage is TRBV2 and J usage is TRBJ2-4; tentatively, D is TRBD1 (6 bases). In germline, CDR1 is SNHLY, CDR2 FYNNEI. CDR3 size: 14 residues. Between the trimmed V and J ends, which lost 6 bases and 3 bases, there was a span of 12 bases. This CDR3 is CASSPVRGKNIQYF. CDR3 nucleotides: TGTGCCAGCAGCCCCGTCAGGGGCAAAAACATTCAGTACTTC.

The chain recombines TRBV30 with TRBJ2-7; D perhaps matches TRBD2 (6 bases). The CDR3 contains 13 residues. V lost 1 base to trimming and J lost 6 bases, with 13 bases between them. The V gene's germline CDR1 is GTSNPN and CDR2 SVGIG (reference sequence). The chain's CDR3 is CAWSEGHGGEQYF. Here the CDR3 DNA reads TGTGCCTGGAGTGAAGGACACGGGGGCGAGCAGTACTTC.